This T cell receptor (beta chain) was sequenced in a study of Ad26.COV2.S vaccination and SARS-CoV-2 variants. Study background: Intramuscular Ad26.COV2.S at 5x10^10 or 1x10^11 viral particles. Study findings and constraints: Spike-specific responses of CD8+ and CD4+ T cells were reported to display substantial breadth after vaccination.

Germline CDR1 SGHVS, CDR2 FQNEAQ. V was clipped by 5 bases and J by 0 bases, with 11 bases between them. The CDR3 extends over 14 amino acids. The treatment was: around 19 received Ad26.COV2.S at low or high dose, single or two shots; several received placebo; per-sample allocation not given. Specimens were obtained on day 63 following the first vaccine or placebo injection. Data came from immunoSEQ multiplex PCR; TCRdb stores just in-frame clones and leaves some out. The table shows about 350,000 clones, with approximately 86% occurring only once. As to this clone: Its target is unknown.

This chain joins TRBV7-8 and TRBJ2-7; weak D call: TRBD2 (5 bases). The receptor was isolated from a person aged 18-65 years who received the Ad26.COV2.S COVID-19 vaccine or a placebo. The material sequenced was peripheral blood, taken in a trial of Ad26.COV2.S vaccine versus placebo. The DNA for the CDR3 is TGTGCCAGCAGCCTCCGGGATAACTCCTACGAGCAGTACTTC. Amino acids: CASSLRDNSYEQYF.